This is a list of T cell receptor beta chains from one sample in a study of blood T cell repertoires in COVID-19. Generated by immunoSEQ multiplex PCR, the TCRdb table keeps only in-frame clones and is missing some. The table records just over 150,000 clones, more than 75% of them present only once. Source material: PBMCs or T cells enriched from blood (not recorded which). The source is a woman between 45 and 65 years old who had recovered from COVID-19. The CDR3 runs from the conserved cysteine through the conserved F or W. The D gene is left open where the match is weak. Only part of the rows carry a size: once, few, many, or a class if the clone is expanded.

CDR3: CASSLGGRETQYF; DNA: TGTGCCAGCAGCTTGGGAGGGAGGGAGACCCAGTACTTC; D: -; V: TRBV5-8; J: TRBJ2-5; size: once
CDR3: CASSPWDRGYEQYF; DNA: TGCGCCAGCAGCCCCTGGGACAGGGGTTACGAGCAGTACTTC; D: TRBD1; V: TRBV4-3; J: TRBJ2-7; size: -
CDR3: CASSVEVAINEKLFF; DNA: TGTGCCAGCAGCGTAGAGGTAGCCATTAATGAAAAACTGTTTTTT; D: -; V: TRBV9; J: TRBJ1-4; size: few
CDR3: CASSLRWREGLNEQFF; DNA: TGTGCCAGCAGCTTACGTTGGAGGGAGGGCCTCAATGAGCAGTTCTTC; D: TRBD2; V: TRBV7-2; J: TRBJ2-1; size: -
CDR3: CASSLQSEQYF; DNA: TGCGCCAGCAGCTTACAGAGCGAGCAGTACTTC; D: -; V: TRBV5-1; J: TRBJ2-7; size: -
CDR3: CASSLARGLSKYEQYF; DNA: TGTGCCAGCAGCTTAGCGCGGGGGCTTTCGAAGTACGAGCAGTACTTC; D: -; V: TRBV7-2; J: TRBJ2-7; size: -
CDR3: CASSPRSGYHEQFF; DNA: TGTGCCAGCTCACCACGGTCAGGTTACCATGAGCAGTTCTTC; D: -; V: TRBV18; J: TRBJ2-1; size: -
CDR3: CASSVARGGGINYGYTF; DNA: TGTGCCAGCAGCGTAGCACGGGGAGGAGGGATTAACTATGGCTACACCTTC; D: -; V: TRBV9; J: TRBJ1-2; size: once
CDR3: CASSFGTTPSYNEQFF; DNA: TGCGCCAGCAGCTTCGGGACTACCCCCTCCTACAATGAGCAGTTCTTC; D: TRBD2; V: TRBV5-1; J: TRBJ2-1; size: -
CDR3: CSVEGTANTEAFF; DNA: TGCAGCGTTGAAGGGACAGCGAACACTGAAGCTTTCTTT; D: -; V: TRBV29-1; J: TRBJ1-1; size: -
CDR3: CASSPDRAQPQHF; DNA: TGTGCCAGCTCACCGGACAGGGCTCAGCCCCAGCATTTT; D: TRBD1; V: TRBV18; J: TRBJ1-5; size: -
CDR3: CASSSQLAGTDTQYF; DNA: TGTGCCAGCAGCTCCCAGTTGGCGGGCACAGATACGCAGTATTTT; D: -; V: TRBV7-6; J: TRBJ2-3; size: -
CDR3: CASSGQGARGEKLFF; DNA: TGTGCCAGTAGTGGACAGGGGGCGCGAGGTGAAAAACTGTTTTTT; D: TRBD1; V: TRBV19; J: TRBJ1-4; size: -
CDR3: CASSIGTGNTEAFF; DNA: TGTGCCAGTAGTATAGGGACAGGGAACACTGAAGCTTTCTTT; D: TRBD1; V: TRBV19; J: TRBJ1-1; size: -
CDR3: CASSFGYPQGEGNQPQHF; DNA: TGTGCCAGCAGTTTTGGATACCCACAGGGAGAGGGCAATCAGCCCCAGCATTTT; D: -; V: TRBV27; J: TRBJ1-5; size: -